The 10 T cell receptor beta chains presented below share a single source sample, sequenced in a study of T cells in Graves' hyperthyroidism and ophthalmopathy. The source material, RNA transcripts, was used to amplify TCR beta CDR3 regions. The TCR CDR3 was amplified in a first-round RT-PCR using the HTBI primer set. Via MiXCR, TCRdb re-called the multiplex PCR reads, giving one row per CDR3 protein. Of 130,000 to 150,000 distinct CDR3 sequences in the sample, over 20% were seen once. The sample consisted of blood. These receptors all come from a woman in her forties or fifties with Graves' hyperthyroidism that later progressed to Graves' ophthalmopathy.

This clonotype has more than one count but fewer than ten. This chain connects TRBV5-4 to TRBJ1-2; tentative D call: TRBD1 (6 bases). The V gene lost 1 base and the J gene lost 6 bases, with 10 bases spanning the gap. This CDR3 has 13 amino acids. Looked up from germline, CDR1 is SGHNT and CDR2 is YYREEE (reference sequence). The CDR3 loop reads CASSLIAGDGYTF. The CDR3 DNA is TGTGCCAGCAGCTTGATCGCAGGGGATGGCTACACCTTC.

The chain recombines TRBV9 with TRBJ2-7; 7 nucleotides agree with TRBD1. CDR1 and CDR2 (germline): SGDLS, YYNGEE. CDR3 length: 13 residues. With V trimmed by 4 bases and J by 4 bases, 5 bases remained unmatched. The CDR3 nucleotides are TGTGCCAGCAGCCCCCGACAGGGTTACGAGCAGTACTTC. Encoded protein: CASSPRQGYEQYF. Supplemented by reference TRBV9 and TRBJ2-7, the full variable domain reads DSGVTQTPKHLITATGQRVTLRCSPRSGDLSVYWYQQSLDQGLQFLIQYYNGEERAKGNILERFSAQQFPDLHSELNLSSLELGDSALYFCASSPRQGYEQYFGPGTRLTVT.

This clonotype came up a few times. The rearrangement joins TRBV20-1 to TRBJ1-5; 9 bases are shared with TRBD1. J was trimmed by 7 bases and V by 6 bases; bases with no gene match: 16. The CDR3 is 16 amino acids. CDR1 is DFQATT and CDR2 is SNEGSKA in the germline V gene (reference sequence). The CDR3 nucleotides read TGCAGTGCAGCTCCGTACAGGGGGCGAGGAAGGCAGCCCCAGCATTTT. The encoded protein is CSAAPYRGRGRQPQHF.

This chain connects TRBV2 to TRBJ2-2; possibly TRBD1 for D (5 bases). Germline-derived CDR1 and CDR2 are SNHLY and FYNNEI. Trimming left V 5 bases short and J 7 bases short, with 17 bases between. This CDR3 is built from 15 residues. CDR3 amino acids: CASSTQGFRGGELFF. The CDR3, as DNA: TGTGCCAGCAGTACCCAGGGTTTTCGTGGCGGGGAGCTGTTTTTT.

This clonotype has a handful of counts. This sequence joins TRBV12-3 or TRBV12-4 and TRBJ2-5; TRBD2 might be the D (6 bases). Trimming left V 4 bases short and J 7 bases short, with 16 bases between. CDR3 length: 14 amino acids. The CDR3: CASSSGLTTGTQYF. Here the CDR3 DNA reads TGTGCCAGCAGTTCGGGACTGACAACTGGGACCCAGTACTTC.

This clonotype was recorded at least ten times. The chain recombines TRBV11-2 with TRBJ2-7, with 9 bases that match TRBD2. Germline V lookup: CDR1 SGHAT, CDR2 FQNNGV. The CDR3 is 15 amino acids. V lost 5 bases to trimming and J lost 6 bases; unmatched junction nucleotides: 11. The CDR3 nucleotides are TGTGCCAGCAGCGGCTCGGGGCGGGAGGGCGTCGAGCAGTACTTC. Its translation: CASSGSGREGVEQYF.

The chain carries TRBV5-1 and TRBJ2-3; no reliable D call. The CDR3 runs 16 residues. Trimming took 0 bases from V and 2 from J, leaving 13 bases between them. Per the germline V gene, CDR1 is SGHRS and CDR2 is YFSETQ. The CDR3 DNA follows: TGCGCCAGCAGCTTGGGCGGTACGGCAACCACAGATACGCAGTATTTT. This translates into CASSLGGTATTDTQYF.

The V call is TRBV18, the J call TRBJ2-7; 8 bases agree with TRBD1. The CDR3 loop spans 14 amino acids. Germline CDR1 is KGHSH and CDR2 is LQKENI. V lost 4 bases to trimming and J lost 1 base; unmatched junction nucleotides: 3. The CDR3 DNA reads TGTGCCAGCTCACGGGGGACAGGATCCTACGAGCAGTACTTC. Translated: CASSRGTGSYEQYF.

There are a few counts of this clonotype. The chain carries TRBV30 and TRBJ1-5; 7 nucleotides agree with TRBD1. The CDR3 consists of 13 residues. From germline, CDR1 is GTSNPN and CDR2 SVGIG (reference sequence). V lost 3 bases to trimming and J lost 7 bases; unmatched junction nucleotides: 6. The chain's CDR3 is CAWSDRDVQPQHF. DNA for the CDR3: TGTGCCTGGAGCGACAGGGACGTACAGCCCCAGCATTTT.

There are many counts of this clonotype. This chain uses TRBV2 with TRBJ1-2; D uncertain. CDR1 and CDR2 (germline): SNHLY, FYNNEI. The CDR3 consists of 13 residues. The V end was cut by 6 bases, the J end by 3 bases, with 11 bases between. The CDR3 region has the DNA TGTGCCAGCAGCGAAAACTCGTACTATGGCTACACCTTC. Its protein product is CASSENSYYGYTF.